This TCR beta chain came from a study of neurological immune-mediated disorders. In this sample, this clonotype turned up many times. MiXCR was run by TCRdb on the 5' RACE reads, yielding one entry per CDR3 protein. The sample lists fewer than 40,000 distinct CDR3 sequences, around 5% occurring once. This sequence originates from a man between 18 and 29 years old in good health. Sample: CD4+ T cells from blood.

CDR3 bases: TGCAGTGCTAGAGGAGCCTACGAGCAGTACTTC. As protein: CSARGAYEQYF. The chain employs TRBV20-1 and TRBJ2-7; D not resolved. Germline CDR1 reads DFQATT; CDR2 reads SNEGSKA (reference sequence). The length of the CDR3 is 11 residues. Trimming shortened V by 1 base and J by 2 bases, and 3 bases separated the two germline ends.